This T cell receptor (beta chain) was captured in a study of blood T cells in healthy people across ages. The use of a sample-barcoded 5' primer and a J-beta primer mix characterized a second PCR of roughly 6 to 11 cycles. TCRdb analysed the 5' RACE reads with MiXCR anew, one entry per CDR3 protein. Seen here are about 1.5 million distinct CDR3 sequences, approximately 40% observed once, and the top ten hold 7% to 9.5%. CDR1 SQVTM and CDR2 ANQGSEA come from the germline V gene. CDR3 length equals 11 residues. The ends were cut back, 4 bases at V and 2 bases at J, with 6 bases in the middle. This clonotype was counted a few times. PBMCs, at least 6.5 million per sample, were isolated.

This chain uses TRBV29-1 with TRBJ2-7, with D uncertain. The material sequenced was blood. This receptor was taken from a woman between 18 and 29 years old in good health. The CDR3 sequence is CSVGQAYEQYF. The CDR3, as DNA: TGCAGCGTTGGACAAGCCTACGAGCAGTACTTC.